Each of the 25 T cell receptor beta chains below was sequenced from the same sample in a study of T cell clonality in common variable immunodeficiency. Using immunoSEQ multiplex PCR, the repertoire was profiled, and TCRdb retains in-frame clones only, with some absent. The profile covers tens of thousands of clones, none occurring a single time. Sequenced sample: peripheral blood mononuclear cells. Source of these receptors: a person aged 18-70 years in good health.

This clone was detected only a few times. A much larger clone sits a single nucleotide away, making a read error possible. The read comes to an end 3 residues before the CDR3 does, leaving the germline J gene to fill in the end. V and J are TRBV2 and TRBJ1-1; D is possibly TRBD1 (6 bases). Germline assignment: CDR1 SNHLY and CDR2 FYNNEI. The CDR3 length is 13 residues. Trimming left V 6 bases short and J 1 base short, with 9 bases between. The chain's CDR3 is CASSRTENTEAFF. The CDR3 bases that were read are TGTGCCAGCAGCCGGACAGAGAACACTGAA.

This clone has a count of ten or more. With the read ending 3 residues before the CDR3 end, the germline J gene is used to fill in that end. The V gene is TRBV5-1, the J gene TRBJ1-3; 7 bases fit TRBD1. This CDR3 is 16 amino acids long. The V gene end was trimmed by 4 bases and the J gene end by 0 bases; junction bases not matched to a gene: 7. From germline, CDR1 is SGHRS and CDR2 YFSETQ. CDR3 bases read: TGCGCCAGCAGCCAATCGGACAGGAGCTCTGGAAACACC. Its protein is CASSQSDRSSGNT. The entire CDR3 reads CASSQSDRSSGNTIYF. The whole variable domain, remainder taken from reference TRBV5-1 and TRBJ1-3, is KAGVTQTPRYLIKTRGQQVTLSCSPISGHRSVSWYQQTPGQGLQFLFEYFSETQRNKGNFPGRFSGRQFSNSRSEMNVSTLELGDSALYLCASSQSDRSSGNTIYFGEGSWLTVV.

This clone has just a few counts. The read gets to within 3 residues of the CDR3 end, and the germline J gene fills in the rest. The chain employs TRBV2 and TRBJ1-2; 8 bases fit TRBD1. Germline-derived CDR1 and CDR2 are SNHLY and FYNNEI. The V segment lost 11 bases and the J segment 3 bases; nucleotides outside the gene matches: 5. This CDR3 is 12 amino acids long. CDR3 loop: CAAQGADYGYTF. The part of the CDR3 DNA that was read is TGTGCCGCGCAGGGGGCAGACTATGGC.

In its sample, this clone was seen many times. The CDR3 end lies 3 residues beyond the end of the read and is filled in from the germline J gene. The chain uses TRBV5-8 and TRBJ1-5, with D uncertain. This CDR3 is 15 amino acids long. The germline CDR1 and CDR2 sequences are SGHTS and YDEGEE. Trimming left V 0 bases short and J 1 base short, with 8 bases between. The covered CDR3 bases are TGTGCCAGCAGCTTGGGCGAATCGAGCAATCAGCCC. Its protein is CASSLGESSNQP. The whole CDR3 protein is CASSLGESSNQPQHF.

This clone was observed at least ten times. The read comes to an end 3 residues before the CDR3 does, leaving the germline J gene to fill in the end. V usage is TRBV7-9 and J usage is TRBJ2-1; 7 bases fit TRBD2. The CDR3 is made up of 15 amino acids. V shed 5 bases, J shed 8 bases, and the junction held 12 bases outside the gene matches. Germline V CDR1 and CDR2: SEHNR, FQNEAQ (reference sequence). Here the CDR3 reads CASSPWTSPIDEQFF. The DNA read from the CDR3 is TGTGCCAGCAGCCCGTGGACTAGTCCCATCGATGAG.

Details on this clone: The CDR3 end is not reached by the read, which stops 3 residues before it; the germline J gene fills it in. The chain joins TRBV7-9 to TRBJ2-3; TRBD1 matches at 8 bases. The length of the CDR3 is 14 residues. Germline values: CDR1 SEHNR, CDR2 FQNEAQ (reference sequence). The trim removed 6 bases at V and 5 bases at J, leaving 7 bases unmatched. The DNA read from the CDR3 is TGTGCCAGCAGGGACCGGGACAGGCAAGATACG. Its translation: CASRDRDRQDT. The entire CDR3 reads CASRDRDRQDTQYF.

This clone was observed many times. The read is 3 residues too short to cover the CDR3 end, so that end is filled in from the germline J gene. The chain uses TRBV20-1 and TRBJ2-7; 11 bases are a match to TRBD2. Germline-derived CDR1 and CDR2 are DFQATT and SNEGSKA (reference sequence). This CDR3 contains 14 residues. The V and J ends lost 5 bases and 3 bases, in that order; junction bases with no gene match: 6. CDR3 in amino acids: CSAGTSGDLYEQYF. The part of the CDR3 DNA that was read is TGCAGTGCTGGGACTAGCGGAGACCTCTACGAG.

The table lists this clone with many counts. The read ends 3 residues early relative to the CDR3; the germline J gene fills the gap. The V call is TRBV2, the J call TRBJ2-6, with 8 positions matching TRBD1. J lost 0 bases, V lost 5 bases, and 9 bases had no gene match. This CDR3 comprises 18 residues. Per germline, CDR1 SNHLY and CDR2 FYNNEI. CDR3 region: CASSNPRTGSSGANVLTF. Incomplete CDR3 DNA: TGTGCCAGCAGTAACCCTAGGACAGGGAGCTCTGGGGCCAACGTC.

This clone was observed many times. The sequenced fragment ends 3 residues before the CDR3 boundary, so the rest is inferred from the germline J gene. V and J are TRBV18 and TRBJ2-7, with TRBD2 matching over 9 bases. Per the germline V gene, CDR1 is KGHSH and CDR2 is LQKENI. V lost 0 bases and J lost 4; bases outside the gene matches: 1. CDR3 length equals 14 residues. CDR3 residues: CASSPPSGRYEQYF. Partial CDR3 DNA: TGTGCCAGCTCACCACCGAGCGGGAGGTACGAG.

In its sample, this clone was seen a few times. The read stops 3 residues short of the end of the CDR3; the missing end is completed from the germline J gene. The chain recombines TRBV20-1 with TRBJ2-1; TRBD1 agrees at 11 bases. The CDR3 sequence is 12 residues long. Germline V gene lookup returns CDR1 DFQATT and CDR2 SNEGSKA (reference sequence). CDR3 DNA (partial): TGCAGCGGGACAGGGGGGGACAATGAG. Translated: CSGTGGDNE. The CDR3 as a whole reads CSGTGGDNEQFF.

This clone came up many times. The read ends 3 residues early relative to the CDR3; the germline J gene fills the gap. The V gene is TRBV20-1, the J gene TRBJ2-1, with 10 bases aligning to TRBD2. V was pared by 7 bases and J by 7 bases, with 16 bases of the junction left unmatched. The CDR3 length is 16 residues. From germline, CDR1 is DFQATT and CDR2 SNEGSKA (reference sequence). The CDR3 sequence: CSVRKASGRALNEQFF. CDR3 bases read: TGCAGTGTTCGGAAAGCGAGCGGGAGGGCCCTGAATGAG.

This clone came up many times. The read ends 3 residues early relative to the CDR3; the germline J gene fills the gap. The chain couples TRBV6-1 to TRBJ2-1; 9 nucleotides line up with TRBD1. V lost 4 bases and J lost 8; bases outside the gene matches: 3. The CDR3 sequence is 13 residues long. Per germline, CDR1 MNHNS and CDR2 SASEGT. CDR3 sequence: CASSGQGVDEQFF. The part of the CDR3 DNA that was read is TGTGCCAGCAGTGGACAGGGGGTCGATGAG.

This clone was recorded many times. The read finishes 3 residues shy of the CDR3 end, and the germline J gene is used to complete it. This chain joins TRBV13 and TRBJ2-7; D might be TRBD1 (6 bases). Germline CDR1 is PRHDT and CDR2 is FYEKMQ (reference sequence). Trimming took 4 bases from V and 1 from J, leaving 14 bases between them. The CDR3 has 15 residues. CDR3 DNA, as far as it was read: TGTGCCAGCAGCTCAGCGACAGGCCCTTCCTACGAG. It is translated as CASSSATGPSYE. The entire CDR3 is CASSSATGPSYEQYF.

This clone has just a few counts. The CDR3 goes on 3 residues after the read ends, and that part is filled in from the germline J gene. The sample holds other DNA sequences that translate to the same CDR3. This chain uses TRBV5-1 with TRBJ2-1; 9 bases align to TRBD2. The V gene's germline CDR1 is SGHRS and CDR2 YFSETQ. J was trimmed by 3 bases and V by 3 bases; bases with no gene match: 4. The CDR3 length is 15 residues. The CDR3 bases that were read are TGCGCCAGCAGCTCGGGACTAGCCAGCTACAATGAG. It yields the protein CASSSGLASYNE. The entire CDR3 sequence reads CASSSGLASYNEQFF.

This clone was observed at least ten times. Sequencing ends 3 residues short of the CDR3 end; the germline J gene provides the rest. The chain has TRBV6-1 and TRBJ1-2; D uncertain. Trimming left V 2 bases short and J 3 bases short, with 7 bases between. The CDR3 is 13 residues long. CDR1 and CDR2 from the germline V gene are MNHNS and SASEGT. The sequenced CDR3 bases are TGTGCCAGCAGTGAACCGCCGGACTATGGC. This encodes CASSEPPDYG. The full CDR3 reads CASSEPPDYGYTF.

At least ten counts were recorded for this clone. Coverage ceases 3 residues before the CDR3 finishes, and the germline J gene fills in the end. This chain joins TRBV7-8 and TRBJ2-7; D is undetermined. Germline V gene data show CDR1 as SGHVS and CDR2 as FQNEAQ. This CDR3 is 13 amino acids long. Trimming cost V 2 bases and J 0 bases, with 5 bases left between them. CDR3 sequence: CASSLTPSYEQYF. The sequenced CDR3 bases are TGTGCCAGCAGCTTAACTCCCTCCTACGAG.

This clone was observed at least ten times. The observed sequence ends 3 residues before the CDR3 terminus, with the missing tail filled in from the germline J gene. This chain uses TRBV29-1 with TRBJ2-3; 13 bases fit TRBD2. The CDR3 is 15 amino acids. With 7 bases clipped from V and 8 bases from J, the junction kept 12 bases outside the gene matches. Germline CDR1 and CDR2: SQVTM and ANQGSEA. CDR3 DNA, as far as it was read: TGCAGCGCGCTAACCCAACTAGCGGGAGGGGGTACG. This codes for CSALTQLAGGGT. The whole CDR3 is CSALTQLAGGGTQYF.

This clone was seen more than once but under ten times. The CDR3 goes on 3 residues after the read ends, and that part is filled in from the germline J gene. This rearrangement joins TRBV2 to TRBJ1-6, with D tentatively TRBD1 (6 bases). Germline V gene lookup returns CDR1 SNHLY and CDR2 FYNNEI. Trimming shortened V by 7 bases and J by 8 bases, and 12 bases separated the two germline ends. There are 13 residues in the CDR3. This CDR3 is CASMVGGHSPLHF. The part of the CDR3 DNA that was read is TGTGCCAGCATGGTGGGGGGGCATTCACCC.

This clone was counted ten times or more. The CDR3: CASSLLTGTEAFF. CDR3 DNA, as far as it was read: TGTGCCAGTAGCTTACTGACAGGGACTGAA. The chain has TRBV19 and TRBJ1-1; 7 nucleotides agree with TRBD1. Read sequence stops 3 residues before the CDR3 end, and the germline J gene provides the missing end. CDR3 length equals 13 residues. CDR1 LNHDA and CDR2 SQIVND come from the germline V gene (reference sequence). Germline trimming cut 6 bases from V and 5 bases from J; bases unmatched to any gene: 6.

This clone has at least ten counts. The CDR3 goes on 3 residues after the read ends, and that part is filled in from the germline J gene. The chain uses TRBV7-6 and TRBJ1-1; D unclear. The CDR3 sequence is 15 residues long. V lost 5 bases to trimming and J lost 4 bases, with 17 bases between them. Germline V lookup: CDR1 SGHVS, CDR2 FNYEAQ. The CDR3 here is CASSEGGLTGTEAFF. The DNA read from the CDR3 is TGTGCCAGCAGCGAGGGTGGTCTAACCGGCACTGAA. The variable domain in full, with the rest retrieved from reference TRBV7-6 and TRBJ1-1, is GAGVSQSPRYKVTKRGQDVALRCDPISGHVSLYWYRQALGQGPEFLTYFNYEAQQDKSGLPNDRFSAERPEGSISTLTIQRTEQRDSAMYRCASSEGGLTGTEAFFGQGTRLTVV.

The sample holds many counts of this clone. The read stops 3 residues short of the end of the CDR3; the missing end is completed from the germline J gene. The chain carries TRBV5-1 and TRBJ1-3, with D possibly being TRBD1 (6 bases). The CDR3 has 16 residues. Germline lookup yields CDR1 SGHRS and CDR2 YFSETQ. V gave up 0 bases and J gave up 2 bases, with 12 bases separating them. CDR3 amino acids: CASSLGAGVTGNTIYF. The CDR3 DNA, read in part, is TGCGCCAGCAGCTTGGGGGCAGGGGTGACTGGAAACACC.

This clone was recorded many times. The CDR3 extends 3 residues past the end of the read, so its final part is completed from the germline J gene. The rearrangement uses TRBV11-2 and TRBJ2-2; TRBD1 is a possible D gene (6 bases). The ends were cut back, 0 bases at V and 3 bases at J, with 8 bases in the middle. Looked up from germline, CDR1 is SGHAT and CDR2 is FQNNGV. The CDR3 is 15 residues long. The chain's CDR3 is CASSLDQGYTGELFF. The covered CDR3 bases are TGTGCCAGCAGCTTAGACCAGGGGTACACCGGGGAG.

This clone has a count of ten or more. The read gets to within 3 residues of the CDR3 end, and the germline J gene fills in the rest. V gene TRBV5-1 combines with J gene TRBJ1-1; TRBD1 might be the D (5 bases). The length of the CDR3 is 16 residues. V lost 0 bases and J 4 bases, leaving 16 bases between the germline ends. Germline CDR1 SGHRS, CDR2 YFSETQ. This CDR3 is CASSLAAGRGGTEAFF. Partial CDR3 DNA: TGCGCCAGCAGCTTGGCTGCGGGTCGGGGGGGCACTGAA.

Note on this clone: A read error may be the cause here, since a much bigger clone is one base away. Read sequence stops 3 residues before the CDR3 end, and the germline J gene provides the missing end. The J gene is TRBJ1-1, the V gene TRBV2; no reliable D call. Germline V lookup: CDR1 SNHLY, CDR2 FYNNEI. This CDR3 spans 13 amino acids. V was pared by 8 bases and J by 6 bases, with 16 bases between. The DNA read from the CDR3 is TGTGCCAGCGCCGAGAACAGTTCGGCTGAA. As protein: CASAENSSAE. The full-length CDR3 reads as CASAENSSAEAFF.

This clone was counted ten times or more. The read is 3 residues too short to cover the CDR3 end, so that end is filled in from the germline J gene. The chain combines TRBV14 with TRBJ2-2; 13 bases line up with TRBD2. CDR3 size: 16 residues. After removal of 5 bases from V and 4 bases from J, the junction contained 4 bases not matched to a gene. Germline assignment: CDR1 SGHDN and CDR2 FVKESK. The CDR3 sequence: CASSAGLAGLTGELFF. CDR3 DNA, as far as it was read: TGTGCCAGCAGCGCGGGACTAGCGGGACTCACCGGGGAG.